This T cell receptor (beta chain) appears in the sequencing data of a study of cytomegalovirus exposure and HLA in healthy donors. Study-level findings and limits: In an earlier analysis, most TCR beta V segments were productive about 87% or about 30% of the time. One later analysis reportedly identified an Asian-associated ancestry cluster that showed fewer N-insertions than the 666-donor mean. With high specificity and sensitivity, the classifier reportedly diagnosed cytomegalovirus status. A later analysis linked fewer than 20,000 TCR beta sequences to HLA alleles at 0.05 false discovery rate.

PCR used 60 Vbeta primers and 13 Jbeta primers. Sequencing was performed with immunoSEQ multiplex PCR; in TCRdb, only in-frame clones are kept and a portion is missing. The table has 150,000 to 190,000 clones, around 74% seen once. On this clone: Its antigen is not identified.

Germline V lookup: CDR1 SGDLS, CDR2 YYNGEE. The CDR3 runs 13 residues. V was shortened by 2 bases and J by 7 bases, with 9 bases between the two germline ends. The source material was PBMCs. The rearrangement uses TRBV9 and TRBJ1-4; the D is unclear. The origin of this receptor is a man between 18 and 35 years old in good health and CMV-seronegative. The CDR3 DNA follows: TGTGCCAGCAGCGTTACTGGGAGTGAAAAACTGTTTTTT. Amino acids: CASSVTGSEKLFF.